One sample yielded the 18 T cell receptor beta chains listed below, sequenced in a study of T-cell memory formation after mild COVID-19. TCRdb re-derived calls from the 5' RACE reads in MiXCR, one entry per CDR3 protein. The data contain tens of thousands of distinct CDR3 sequences, 15% to 20% of them singletons. The sample consisted of PBMCs or a T cell subset sorted from them (not recorded which). The receptors shown here come from an adult who had mild COVID-19 (a few samples of this study predate the infection). Cell type and time point are not known.

This clonotype was detected many times. The V gene is TRBV7-2, the J gene TRBJ1-5, with D hard to call. Looked up from germline, CDR1 is SGHTA and CDR2 is FQGNSA. The CDR3 consists of 16 residues. Trimming removed 0 bases from V and 0 bases from J, with 9 bases in between. The CDR3 DNA follows: TGTGCCAGCAGCTTAGCCAGAGACTATAGCAATCAGCCCCAGCATTTT. It yields the protein CASSLARDYSNQPQHF.

This clonotype was picked up many times. The CDR3 DNA follows: TGTGCCTGGAGTGTACCCTTTAACGGCGGAGATACGCAGTATTTT. Translating gives CAWSVPFNGGDTQYF. The chain carries TRBV30 and TRBJ2-3, with D unclear. Trimming shortened V by 0 bases and J by 5 bases, and 15 bases separated the two germline ends. The CDR3 totals 15 residues. Per the germline V gene, CDR1 is GTSNPN and CDR2 is SVGIG (reference sequence).

This clonotype was counted ten times or more. The rearrangement uses TRBV4-2 and TRBJ2-5; 11 bases align to TRBD2. Unmatched junction bases numbered 8, after V lost 5 bases and J lost 3 bases. Germline V gene sequence: CDR1 LGHNA, CDR2 YNFKEQ. This CDR3 is 16 amino acids long. This CDR3 is CASSALAGGIKETQYF. CDR3 sequence (DNA): TGTGCCAGCAGCGCTTTAGCGGGGGGGATTAAAGAGACCCAGTACTTC.

The table lists this clonotype with many counts. The J gene is TRBJ2-1, the V gene TRBV6-5; 9 positions agree with TRBD2. Germline assignment: CDR1 MNHEY and CDR2 SVGAGI. CDR3 length: 18 residues. Trimming took 0 bases from V and 0 from J; bases not matched to a gene: 6. The CDR3 sequence is CASSYSSGLASSYNEQFF. The CDR3 DNA reads as TGTGCCAGCAGTTACTCGAGTGGACTAGCGAGCTCCTACAATGAGCAGTTCTTC.

This clonotype was picked up many times. The chain joins TRBV18 to TRBJ2-6; tentatively, D is TRBD1 (6 bases). This CDR3 region has 16 residues. CDR1 is KGHSH, CDR2 LQKENI, per germline. Trimming cost V 4 bases and J 1 base, with 11 bases left between them. CDR3 sequence (DNA): TGTGCCAGCTCACAGGAAACAGGGTCTGGGGCCAACGTCCTGACTTTC. This translates into CASSQETGSGANVLTF.

This clonotype was detected ten times or more. This chain links TRBV12-3 or TRBV12-4 with TRBJ2-6, with D perhaps TRBD1 or TRBD2 (5 bases each). V was clipped by 5 bases and J by 3 bases, with 29 bases between them. The CDR3 spans 21 residues. CDR3 residues: CASSPGRGRGLSGFGANVLTF. CDR3 nucleotide sequence: TGTGCCAGCAGTCCAGGCCGGGGTAGGGGTTTGAGCGGTTTTGGGGCCAACGTCCTGACTTTC.

This clonotype has ten or more counts. For the CDR3, the DNA is TGTGCCAGCAGTTCGGACAGGGGGATCTACAATGAGCAGTTCTTC. This sequence encodes CASSSDRGIYNEQFF. V usage is TRBV6-5 and J usage is TRBJ2-1, with 10 bases fitting TRBD1. The CDR3 is made up of 15 amino acids. J gave up 3 bases and V 4 bases, and 3 bases lay outside the gene matches. The germline CDR1 and CDR2 sequences are MNHEY and SVGAGI.

This clonotype was observed many times. This rearrangement joins TRBV18 to TRBJ1-4; D remains unclear. This CDR3 comprises 13 residues. Germline CDR1 reads KGHSH; CDR2 reads LQKENI. V lost 1 base and J lost 8, with 8 bases in between. The chain's CDR3 is CASSPRMGEKLFF. The CDR3 DNA follows: TGTGCCAGCTCACCACGGATGGGGGAAAAACTGTTTTTT. The full variable domain, with the rest looked up from reference TRBV18 and TRBJ1-4, is NAGVMQNPRHLVRRRGQEARLRCSPMKGHSHVYWYRQLPEEGLKFMVYLQKENIIDESGMPKERFSAEFPKEGPSILRIQQVVRGDSAAYFCASSPRMGEKLFFGSGTQLSVL.

This clonotype was seen many times. V gene TRBV5-1 combines with J gene TRBJ2-1, with D perhaps TRBD1 (5 bases). CDR3 size: 14 residues. Germline V gene lookup returns CDR1 SGHRS and CDR2 YFSETQ. Trimming cost V 5 bases and J 4 bases, with 13 bases left between them. CDR3 bases: TGCGCCAGCAGTACGACAGAGTTTTACAATGAGCAGTTCTTC. Translated: CASSTTEFYNEQFF.

The V call is TRBV5-5, the J call TRBJ1-1; D perhaps matches TRBD1 (6 bases). The CDR3 sequence is 14 residues long. Germline CDR1 reads SGHKS; CDR2 reads YYEKEE (reference sequence). V lost 4 bases, J lost 5 bases, and 15 bases lay in between. Written as DNA, the CDR3 is TGTGCCAGCAGCCCCGATGGGGGGCGAACTGAAGCTTTCTTT. It specifies CASSPDGGRTEAFF.

This clonotype was seen ten or more times. The V gene is TRBV30, the J gene TRBJ1-1; unclear D gene. Per the germline V gene, CDR1 is GTSNPN and CDR2 is SVGIG (reference sequence). Trimming removed 4 bases from V and 3 bases from J, with 12 bases in between. The length of the CDR3 is 13 residues. This CDR3 reads CAWNLNSYTEAFF. The CDR3 DNA reads TGTGCCTGGAACTTAAATTCGTACACTGAAGCTTTCTTT. Combining the CDR3 with reference TRBV30 and TRBJ1-1 gives the whole variable domain SQTIHQWPATLVQPVGSPLSLECTVEGTSNPNLYWYRQAAGRGLQLLFYSVGIGQISSEVPQNLSASRPQDRQFILSSKKLLLSDSGFYLCAWNLNSYTEAFFGQGTRLTVV.

This clonotype was found many times. The V gene is TRBV5-1, the J gene TRBJ2-1; 9 positions match TRBD1. The V and J ends lost 3 bases and 5 bases, in that order; junction bases with no gene match: 6. The CDR3 spans 15 residues. CDR1 and CDR2 (germline): SGHRS, YFSETQ. CDR3 residues: CASSSGTGPNNEQFF. The CDR3, as DNA: TGCGCCAGCAGCTCCGGGACAGGGCCCAACAATGAGCAGTTCTTC.

This clonotype was counted ten times or more. The rearrangement uses TRBV7-2 and TRBJ2-1; the D gene is possibly TRBD2 (6 bases). Trimming removed 5 bases from V and 5 bases from J, with 16 bases in between. The germline CDR1 and CDR2 sequences are SGHTA and FQGNSA. The CDR3 length is 15 residues. This CDR3 is CASSVLAVGHNEQFF. The CDR3 DNA reads as TGTGCCAGCAGCGTCTTAGCGGTGGGACACAATGAGCAGTTCTTC.

This clonotype was counted ten times or more. This chain links TRBV6-5 with TRBJ2-4; no clear D gene. V lost 5 bases and J lost 0, with 8 bases in between. The germline CDR1 and CDR2 sequences are MNHEY and SVGAGI. The CDR3 extends over 14 amino acids. CDR3 in DNA: TGTGCCAGCAGTCAAAGAATAGCCAAAAACATTCAGTACTTC. Protein: CASSQRIAKNIQYF.

This clonotype was counted many times. The V gene is TRBV4-2, the J gene TRBJ2-6; D is ambiguous. V was trimmed by 0 bases and J by 0 bases, leaving 9 bases between them. The length of the CDR3 is 17 residues. In germline, CDR1 is LGHNA, CDR2 YNFKEQ. CDR3 residues: CASSQDRSVSGANVLTF. CDR3 DNA sequence: TGTGCCAGCAGCCAAGATAGGTCCGTCTCTGGGGCCAACGTCCTGACTTTC.

This clonotype has a count of ten or more. This sequence joins TRBV4-1 and TRBJ2-1; TRBD2 matches at 9 bases. V was clipped by 4 bases and J by 6 bases; unmatched bases: 16. The CDR3 is 18 amino acids. CDR1 and CDR2 (germline): MGHRA, YSYEKL. DNA of the CDR3: TGCGCCAGCAGCCCCACAGCTCTGAGGACTAGCGTCTTCAATGAGCAGTTCTTC. Amino acids: CASSPTALRTSVFNEQFF.

Many counts were recorded for this clonotype. The chain couples TRBV7-9 to TRBJ2-7, with 11 bases aligning to TRBD2. The J segment lost 5 bases and the V segment lost 5 bases, leaving 5 bases of the junction unmatched. The CDR3 covers 14 residues. The germline CDR1 and CDR2 sequences are SEHNR and FQNEAQ (reference sequence). The CDR3 loop reads CASSATSGIHEQYF. The CDR3 region has the DNA TGTGCCAGCAGCGCGACTAGCGGGATTCACGAGCAGTACTTC.

This clonotype occurred many times. DNA of the CDR3: TGCGCCAGCAGCTTGGATCCAAGCACAGATACGCAGTATTTT. The encoded protein is CASSLDPSTDTQYF. The chain carries TRBV5-1 and TRBJ2-3, with no clear D. V was shortened by 0 bases and J by 0 bases, with 5 bases between the two germline ends. Germline values: CDR1 SGHRS, CDR2 YFSETQ. CDR3 length equals 14 residues.